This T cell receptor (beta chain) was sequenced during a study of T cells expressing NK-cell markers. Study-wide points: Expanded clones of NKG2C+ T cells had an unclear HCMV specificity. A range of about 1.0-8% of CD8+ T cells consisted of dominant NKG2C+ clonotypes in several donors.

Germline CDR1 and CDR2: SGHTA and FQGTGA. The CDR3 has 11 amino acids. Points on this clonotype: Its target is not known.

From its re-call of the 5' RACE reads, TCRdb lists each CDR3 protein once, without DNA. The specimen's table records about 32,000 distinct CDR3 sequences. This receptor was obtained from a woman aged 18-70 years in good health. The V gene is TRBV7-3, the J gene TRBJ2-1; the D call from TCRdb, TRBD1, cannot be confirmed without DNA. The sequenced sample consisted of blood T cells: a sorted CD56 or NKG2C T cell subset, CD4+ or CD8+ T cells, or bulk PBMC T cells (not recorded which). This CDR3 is CASSQGDEQFF.